Shown below are 26 T cell receptor beta chains from a single sample sequenced in a study of OX40 agonist ivuxolimab in advanced cancers. The repertoire was sequenced with immunoSEQ multiplex PCR; TCRdb's copy has only in-frame clones and lacks some. The sample lists 95,000 to 150,000 clones; less than 95% were seen once. This specimen was CD4+ or CD8+ T cells sorted from blood, taken in a trial of the OX40 agonist ivuxolimab. The receptors were gathered from an adult with an advanced solid tumor such as melanoma, head and neck, liver or kidney cancer.

CDR3 nucleotides: TGTGCCAGCAGTGGGGGACAGGGGGGCAAGCAGTACTTC. Residues: CASSGGQGGKQYF. V is TRBV28 and J is TRBJ2-7; 11 nucleotides line up with TRBD1. Germline trimming cut 5 bases from V and 8 bases from J; bases unmatched to any gene: 5. This CDR3 contains 13 residues. Per the germline V gene, CDR1 is MDHEN and CDR2 is SYDVKM.

The genes are TRBV5-5 and TRBJ1-1; D remains ambiguous. CDR3 length equals 12 residues. Per the germline V gene, CDR1 is SGHKS and CDR2 is YYEKEE (reference sequence). Trimming left V 2 bases short and J 2 bases short, with 4 bases between. This CDR3 is CASSFYNTEAFF. The CDR3 DNA reads as TGTGCCAGCAGCTTCTATAACACTGAAGCTTTCTTT. The variable domain in full, with the rest retrieved from reference TRBV5-5 and TRBJ1-1, is DAGVTQSPTHLIKTRGQQVTLRCSPISGHKSVSWYQQVLGQGPQFIFQYYEKEERGRGNFPDRFSARQFPNYSSELNVNALLLGDSALYLCASSFYNTEAFFGQGTRLTVV.

V is TRBV5-1 and J is TRBJ2-3; TRBD1 matches 8 bases. Germline V gene sequence: CDR1 SGHRS, CDR2 YFSETQ. Unmatched junction bases numbered 17, after V lost 4 bases and J lost 4 bases. The CDR3 contains 18 residues. The CDR3 nucleotides read TGCGCCAGCAGCCTATTTGCCGCAGGGGGCTTGAGGGCAGATACGCAGTATTTT. This sequence encodes CASSLFAAGGLRADTQYF.

The genes are TRBV4-2 and TRBJ1-2; the D gene is possibly TRBD1 (5 bases). The germline V gene encodes CDR1 LGHNA and CDR2 YNFKEQ. This CDR3 has 14 residues. The ends were cut back, 0 bases at V and 4 bases at J, with 9 bases in the middle. The DNA for the CDR3 is TGTGCCAGCAGCCAAGATCGAGGGACCTATGGCTACACCTTC. The encoded protein is CASSQDRGTYGYTF.

In its sample, this clone was seen once. This chain connects TRBV5-4 to TRBJ1-1; TRBD1 aligns across 8 bases. Germline V gives CDR1 SGHNT, CDR2 YYREEE (reference sequence). This CDR3 spans 14 amino acids. The V segment lost 0 bases and the J segment 5 bases; nucleotides outside the gene matches: 3. This chain's CDR3 is CASSLGTGKTEAFF. The CDR3 DNA sequence: TGTGCCAGCAGCTTGGGGACAGGGAAAACTGAAGCTTTCTTT.

V and J are TRBV6-1 and TRBJ2-3; a possible D gene is TRBD2 (6 bases). Per the germline V gene, CDR1 is MNHNS and CDR2 is SASEGT. This CDR3 is built from 15 residues. The V gene lost 2 bases and the J gene lost 3 bases, with 12 bases spanning the gap. CDR3 in DNA: TGTGCCAGCAGTGAAACAGGAGGGAGTACAGATACGCAGTATTTT. Its protein product is CASSETGGSTDTQYF.

V usage is TRBV5-5 and J usage is TRBJ1-1; no definite D call. Germline CDR1 reads SGHKS; CDR2 reads YYEKEE (reference sequence). The CDR3 loop spans 14 amino acids. V dropped 0 bases and J dropped 0 bases, with 6 bases sitting between them. CDR3: CASSLALMNTEAFF. In DNA, the CDR3 is TGTGCCAGCAGCTTGGCCCTTATGAACACTGAAGCTTTCTTT.

This chain's CDR3 is CASSYGQSWPQHF. As DNA, the CDR3 is TGTGCCAGCAGCTACGGACAGTCATGGCCCCAGCATTTT. The gene calls are TRBV7-9 and TRBJ1-5; D perhaps matches TRBD1 (6 bases). CDR1 SEHNR and CDR2 FQNEAQ come from the germline V gene (reference sequence). Trimming removed 4 bases from V and 9 bases from J, with 13 bases in between. This CDR3 spans 13 amino acids.

The chain recombines TRBV6-5 with TRBJ1-1; D gene ambiguous. The ends were cut back, 2 bases at V and 1 base at J, with 11 bases in the middle. In germline, CDR1 is MNHEY, CDR2 SVGAGI. This CDR3 region has 15 residues. The CDR3 sequence: CASSYGDTTNTEAFF. The CDR3 DNA sequence: TGTGCCAGCAGTTACGGAGACACAACGAACACTGAAGCTTTCTTT.

This sequence joins TRBV6-6 and TRBJ1-1; TRBD1 might be the D (5 bases). From germline, CDR1 is MNHNY and CDR2 SVGAGI (reference sequence). CDR3 length equals 16 residues. With 9 bases removed from V and 0 bases from J, the gap between germline ends came to 20 bases. Here the CDR3 DNA reads TGTGCCAGTATCGGGGCAACAGGAGATATGAACACTGAAGCTTTCTTT. Protein product: CASIGATGDMNTEAFF.

This clone was detected once. The chain uses TRBV11-2 and TRBJ1-2; TRBD1 might be the D (6 bases). Germline V lookup: CDR1 SGHAT, CDR2 FQNNGV. Trimming removed 1 base from V and 2 bases from J, with 11 bases in between. CDR3 length equals 15 residues. CDR3 sequence: CASSLGTVPNYGYTF. CDR3 nucleotides: TGTGCCAGCAGCTTAGGGACAGTCCCGAACTATGGCTACACCTTC.

The rearrangement links TRBV5-1 to TRBJ2-1; possible D gene TRBD2, 5 bases. This CDR3 is 16 amino acids long. Germline values: CDR1 SGHRS, CDR2 YFSETQ. The V and J ends lost 0 bases and 0 bases respectively, with 10 bases between them. The CDR3 is CASSLAAVSSYNEQFF. CDR3 DNA: TGCGCCAGCAGCTTGGCAGCGGTCAGCTCCTACAATGAGCAGTTCTTC.

The J gene is TRBJ2-2, the V gene TRBV4-3; 11 nucleotides match TRBD2. CDR1 and CDR2 (germline): LGHNA, YSLEER. The CDR3 runs to 15 residues. J lost 6 bases, V lost 2 bases, and 2 bases had no gene match. CDR3 bases: TGCGCCAGCAGCCAATCGGGACTAGCGGCCGGGGAGCTGTTTTTT. It codes for CASSQSGLAAGELFF.

The V call is TRBV7-9, the J call TRBJ1-1; D is possibly TRBD1 (6 bases). The CDR3 runs to 15 residues. Germline CDR1 is SEHNR and CDR2 is FQNEAQ (reference sequence). V lost 2 bases to trimming and J lost 7 bases, with 17 bases between them. CDR3 sequence (DNA): TGTGCCAGCAGCTTATACCCGGGGGGGGCGGGTGAAGCTTTCTTT. Translated, it gives CASSLYPGGAGEAFF.

The chain uses TRBV14 and TRBJ1-1; D gene ambiguous. The CDR3 contains 14 residues. Germline-derived CDR1 and CDR2 are SGHDN and FVKESK. The V gene lost 0 bases and the J gene lost 4 bases, with 9 bases spanning the gap. DNA of the CDR3: TGTGCCAGCAGCCAAGATTGGGGAGCCACTGAAGCTTTCTTT. This encodes CASSQDWGATEAFF. Filled out from reference TRBV14 and TRBJ1-1, the complete variable domain reads EAGVTQFPSHSVIEKGQTVTLRCDPISGHDNLYWYRRVMGKEIKFLLHFVKESKQDESGMPNNRFLAERTGGTYSTLKVQPAELEDSGVYFCASSQDWGATEAFFGQGTRLTVV.

This sequence joins TRBV25-1 and TRBJ1-2; TRBD1 is a possible D gene (6 bases). V lost 7 bases to trimming and J lost 2 bases, with 17 bases between them. The CDR3 loop spans 15 amino acids. From germline, CDR1 is MGHDK and CDR2 SYGVNS. The CDR3 bases are TGTGCCAGCACACCAACAGGGCGATCGAACTATGGCTACACCTTC. The encoded protein is CASTPTGRSNYGYTF.

This chain connects TRBV10-3 to TRBJ1-3, with unresolved D. The V and J ends lost 8 bases and 4 bases respectively, with 21 bases between them. The germline CDR1 and CDR2 sequences are ENHRY and SYGVKD. The CDR3 loop spans 16 amino acids. CDR3 amino acids: CAIGGPPSTPGNTIYF. DNA of the CDR3: TGTGCCATCGGTGGACCCCCGTCCACGCCCGGAAACACCATATATTTT.

The CDR3 loop reads CASSRREDTEAFF. CDR3 nucleotides: TGTGCCAGCAGCCGTCGTGAAGACACTGAAGCTTTCTTT. V and J are TRBV7-2 and TRBJ1-1; D gene uncertain. Trimming pared 5 bases from V and 3 bases from J, leaving 10 bases between. The V gene's germline CDR1 is SGHTA and CDR2 FQGNSA. This CDR3 spans 13 amino acids. Supplemented by reference TRBV7-2 and TRBJ1-1, the full variable domain reads GAGVSQSPSNKVTEKGKDVELRCDPISGHTALYWYRQSLGQGLEFLIYFQGNSAPDKSGLPSDRFSAERTGGSVSTLTIQRTQQEDSAVYLCASSRREDTEAFFGQGTRLTVV.

This clone has a single count. The chain couples TRBV5-1 to TRBJ1-4; D is possibly TRBD1 (6 bases). The V end was cut by 0 bases, the J end by 5 bases, with 14 bases between. The CDR3 is 16 amino acids. The V gene's germline CDR1 is SGHRS and CDR2 YFSETQ. CDR3 loop: CASSLAQGLRNEKLFF. DNA for the CDR3: TGCGCCAGCAGCTTGGCGCAGGGGCTGAGGAATGAAAAACTGTTTTTT.

The chain couples TRBV5-1 to TRBJ1-2, with D possibly TRBD1 on 5 matching bases. Deletions cut 3 bases from V and 3 bases from J, with 15 bases between. Germline values: CDR1 SGHRS, CDR2 YFSETQ. The CDR3 is 15 amino acids. CDR3 sequence reads: CASSYNPGSDYGYTF. CDR3 nucleotide sequence: TGCGCCAGCAGCTATAACCCAGGGTCCGACTATGGCTACACCTTC.

This sequence joins TRBV7-9 and TRBJ1-1; D is ambiguous. The CDR3 loop spans 14 amino acids. Germline V lookup: CDR1 SEHNR, CDR2 FQNEAQ (reference sequence). Trimming removed 5 bases from V and 0 bases from J, with 10 bases in between. The CDR3 region is CASSPGMMNTEAFF. The CDR3 nucleotides are TGTGCCAGCAGCCCGGGCATGATGAACACTGAAGCTTTCTTT. Full variable domain (remainder filled in from reference TRBV7-9 and TRBJ1-1): DTGVSQNPRHKITKRGQNVTFRCDPISEHNRLYWYRQTLGQGPEFLTYFQNEAQLEKSRLLSDRFSAERPKGSFSTLEIQRTEQGDSAMYLCASSPGMMNTEAFFGQGTRLTVV.

This clone was found once. Other DNA variants within this sample encode the same CDR3. The V gene is TRBV19, the J gene TRBJ2-1, with TRBD1 matching 10 bases. Germline values: CDR1 LNHDA, CDR2 SQIVND (reference sequence). The V gene end was trimmed by 6 bases and the J gene end by 8 bases; junction bases not matched to a gene: 7. This CDR3 has 14 residues. The CDR3 region is CASSRDRGVDEQFF. CDR3 nucleotide sequence: TGTGCCAGTAGCCGGGACAGGGGTGTCGATGAGCAGTTCTTC.

This clone was detected only once. The chain combines TRBV18 with TRBJ1-1; D might be TRBD1 (6 bases). The CDR3 contains 15 residues. The V gene lost 0 bases and the J gene lost 1 base, with 9 bases spanning the gap. CDR1 is KGHSH, CDR2 LQKENI, per germline. The CDR3: CASSPPWGANTEAFF. In DNA form, the CDR3 reads TGTGCCAGCTCACCACCGTGGGGGGCGAACACTGAAGCTTTCTTT.

The rearrangement joins TRBV6-5 to TRBJ1-1; D gene unclear. V lost 7 bases and J lost 1, with 13 bases in between. In germline, CDR1 is MNHEY, CDR2 SVGAGI. The length of the CDR3 is 14 residues. The CDR3 coding sequence is TGTGCCAGCACCACGGGCGCGGGGAACACTGAAGCTTTCTTT. Protein: CASTTGAGNTEAFF.

The chain links TRBV28 to TRBJ2-7, with 9 bases lining up with TRBD2. J lost 2 bases, V lost 3 bases, and 8 bases had no gene match. Germline V gives CDR1 MDHEN, CDR2 SYDVKM. The CDR3 is 16 amino acids. The CDR3 nucleotides are TGTGCCAGCAGTTTGAGCGGGAGGAGTGCAGCCTACGAGCAGTACTTC. Protein: CASSLSGRSAAYEQYF.

V is TRBV15 and J is TRBJ1-2; 12 bases align to TRBD1. The CDR3 runs 17 residues. J gave up 6 bases and V 0 bases, and 8 bases lay outside the gene matches. Germline assignment: CDR1 LNHNV and CDR2 YYDKDF (reference sequence). Here the CDR3 DNA reads TGTGCCACCAGCAGAGATGTTGGGACAGGGGGCCCCCATGGCTACACCTTC. Amino acid sequence: CATSRDVGTGGPHGYTF.